The 5 T cell receptor beta chains reported below all come from one sample, sequenced in a study of OX40 agonist ivuxolimab in advanced cancers. Here immunoSEQ multiplex PCR was the method, and the copy in TCRdb shows in-frame clones only, minus some. The repertoire includes over 80,000 clones, over 80% of them detected once, and 0.75% to 0.85% sits in the top ten. The material was CD4+ or CD8+ T cells sorted from blood, obtained in a trial of the OX40 agonist ivuxolimab. Receptors were obtained from an adult with an advanced solid tumor such as melanoma, head and neck, liver or kidney cancer.

The V call is TRBV25-1, the J call TRBJ2-2; D might be TRBD1 (5 bases). This CDR3 region has 15 residues. V was cut by 1 base and J by 4 bases, with 10 bases left in between. Germline V gives CDR1 MGHDK, CDR2 SYGVNS. The DNA for the CDR3 is TGTGCCAGCAGTGAATGGGCAGGGTCCACCGGGGAGCTGTTTTTT. It is translated as CASSEWAGSTGELFF.

The chain links TRBV7-9 to TRBJ1-1; D possibly corresponds to TRBD1 (6 bases). V was pared by 5 bases and J by 11 bases, with 27 bases between. The CDR3 length is 16 residues. Germline V gene sequence: CDR1 SEHNR, CDR2 FQNEAQ (reference sequence). In DNA form, the CDR3 reads TGTGCCAGCAGCCAGGGCCCCCCGAGGGACACCAAAGAGGCTTTCTTT. Translating it yields CASSQGPPRDTKEAFF.

J is TRBJ1-6 and V is TRBV12-5; D remains unclear. The V gene lost 4 bases and the J gene lost 9 bases, with 7 bases spanning the gap. The CDR3 has 12 amino acids. Germline V gene data show CDR1 as LGHNT and CDR2 as FRNRAP. The CDR3 sequence: CASGSSSSPLHF. The CDR3 nucleotides read TGTGCTAGTGGTTCTTCTTCTTCACCCCTCCACTTT.

The rearrangement links TRBV11-2 to TRBJ1-2; no reliable D call. Between the trimmed V and J ends, which lost 5 bases and 2 bases, there was a span of 9 bases. The CDR3 runs 13 residues. Germline V lookup: CDR1 SGHAT, CDR2 FQNNGV. CDR3 nucleotide sequence: TGTGCCAGCAGCGGCAGGCCCAACTATGGCTACACCTTC. Encoded protein: CASSGRPNYGYTF.

The chain couples TRBV7-7 to TRBJ2-1; TRBD2 matches 15 bases. This CDR3 contains 16 residues. Germline CDR1 SSHAT, CDR2 FNYEAQ (reference sequence). Trimming took 3 bases from V and 7 from J; bases not matched to a gene: 4. CDR3 protein: CASSFRTSGGANEQFF. CDR3 DNA: TGTGCCAGCAGCTTCCGGACTAGCGGGGGGGCAAATGAGCAGTTCTTC.